The clone carrying this T cell receptor beta chain was picked up a small number of times. This sample was taken from a study of blood T cell repertoires in COVID-19. The CDR3 is made up of 14 amino acids. Germline V gives CDR1 SEHNR, CDR2 FQNEAQ (reference sequence). V was cut by 5 bases and J by 3 bases, with 13 bases left in between. Study processing details: Cell counts per sample came from amplifying reference gene primers. Profiled with immunoSEQ multiplex PCR; TCRdb holds only in-frame clones, not every one. V, J and clone size reflect that table, while D and trimming were determined from the DNA. The data show roughly 390,000 clones, approximately 89% seen once.

The source material was peripheral blood. The receptor was isolated from a young woman with COVID-19, enrolled during active disease. V and J are TRBV7-9 and TRBJ1-2; possible D gene TRBD1, 6 bases. CDR3 region: CASSLTRGDYGYTF. The CDR3 coding sequence is TGTGCCAGCAGCCTGACCAGGGGCGACTATGGCTACACCTTC.